This T cell receptor beta chain came from a study of graft-versus-host responses after intestinal transplantation. The ends lost 5 bases at V and 5 bases at J; junction bases unmatched: 11. This CDR3 has 14 residues. Germline V gene lookup returns CDR1 GTSNPN and CDR2 SVGIG (reference sequence). Whole-study results and caveats: GvH clonotypes were identified within recipient marrow, with a subset emerging first in ileum or blood.

The assay was immunoSEQ multiplex PCR, and TCRdb's table has in-frame clones only and misses some. The sample includes 65,000 to 90,000 clones, about nine tenths of them seen just once. Concerning this clone: Antigen: not known.

The receptor comes from a human donor who was the organ donor for an intestinal transplant. This sample comprised unstimulated CD8+ T cells sorted from spleen or lymph node cells, obtained before transplant. The chain uses TRBV30 and TRBJ2-5; 7 bases map to TRBD1. The CDR3 reads CAWGTGQARETQYF. In nucleotides, the CDR3 is TGTGCCTGGGGGACCGGACAGGCCAGGGAGACCCAGTACTTC.